These 22 T cell receptor beta chains came from one sample sequenced in a study of T cells in Graves' hyperthyroidism and ophthalmopathy. From RNA transcripts, TCR beta CDR3 regions were amplified. A first-round RT-PCR of the TCR CDR3 used the HTBI primer set. MiXCR, run by TCRdb on the multiplex PCR reads, gives a single entry per CDR3 protein. The sample lists roughly 290,000 distinct CDR3 sequences; about an eighth were seen once. Sequenced material: blood. The receptors here all came from a woman aged 25 to 39 with Graves' hyperthyroidism that later progressed to Graves' ophthalmopathy.

The chain couples TRBV4-3 to TRBJ1-1, with a possible D match to TRBD1 (6 bases). Between the trimmed V and J ends, which lost 0 bases and 4 bases, there was a span of 12 bases. The length of the CDR3 is 15 residues. The V gene's germline CDR1 is LGHNA and CDR2 YSLEER. The CDR3 DNA reads as TGCGCCAGCAGCCAAGAGGGAGGGGGGGGCACTGAAGCTTTCTTT. Translating gives CASSQEGGGGTEAFF.

This clonotype was seen at least ten times. The chain uses TRBV7-8 and TRBJ1-3, with 8 positions matching TRBD1. The CDR3 runs to 16 residues. The germline V gene encodes CDR1 SGHVS and CDR2 FQNEAQ. V dropped 4 bases and J dropped 4; count of bases not matched to a gene: 9. The CDR3 nucleotides read TGTGCCAGCAGCTCATCAACGACAGGGGACGGAAACACCATATATTTT. It specifies CASSSSTTGDGNTIYF. Complete variable domain (other parts from reference TRBV7-8 and TRBJ1-3): GAGVSQSPRYKVAKRGQDVALRCDPISGHVSLFWYQQALGQGPEFLTYFQNEAQLDKSGLPSDRFFAERPEGSVSTLKIQRTQQEDSAVYLCASSSSTTGDGNTIYFGEGSWLTVV.

The rearrangement uses TRBV7-9 and TRBJ1-2, with D maybe TRBD1 (5 bases). Trimming left V 5 bases short and J 4 bases short, with 11 bases between. This CDR3 has 13 residues. From germline, CDR1 is SEHNR and CDR2 FQNEAQ (reference sequence). CDR3 loop: CASSQDTSYGYTF. CDR3 sequence (DNA): TGTGCCAGCAGCCAGGACACCAGCTATGGCTACACCTTC.

In this sample, this clonotype turned up many times. The chain combines TRBV6-1 with TRBJ1-1, with D possibly being TRBD1 (6 bases). The CDR3 consists of 15 residues. V was shortened by 2 bases and J by 3 bases, with 13 bases between the two germline ends. Germline V CDR1 and CDR2: MNHNS, SASEGT. This chain's CDR3 is CASSESADSHTEAFF. DNA of the CDR3: TGTGCCAGCAGTGAATCCGCGGACAGCCACACTGAAGCTTTCTTT.

The chain is built from TRBV9 and TRBJ2-1; TRBD2 matches 7 bases. The germline V gene has CDR1 SGDLS and CDR2 YYNGEE. The junction had 7 bases not matched to a gene; V was cut back by 4 bases and J by 6 bases. The CDR3 contains 14 residues. The CDR3 reads CASSTPGGLNEQFF. CDR3 nucleotides: TGTGCCAGCAGCACGCCGGGAGGACTCAATGAGCAGTTCTTC.

This clonotype showed up many times. The chain is built from TRBV4-3 and TRBJ1-4; perhaps TRBD1 as D (6 bases). The CDR3 covers 16 residues. Germline CDR1 LGHNA, CDR2 YSLEER. V lost 2 bases, J lost 3 bases, and 13 bases lay in between. For the CDR3, the DNA is TGCGCCAGCAGCCAAAGCGGGGGCGAGGCTAATGAAAAACTGTTTTTT. The encoded protein is CASSQSGGEANEKLFF.

As for this clonotype: This may arise from a read error, as a much more abundant clone is one base away. The CDR3 spells CVSQAETQYF. As DNA, the CDR3 is TGTGTCAGTCAAGCGGAGACCCAGTACTTC. The rearrangement links TRBV27 to TRBJ2-5; no clear D. CDR1 is MNHEY and CDR2 is SMNVEV in the germline V gene (reference sequence). The CDR3 is 10 amino acids.

This clonotype appeared a few times. The chain employs TRBV24-1 and TRBJ2-3; perhaps TRBD2 as D (6 bases). In germline, CDR1 is KGHDR, CDR2 SFDVKD. Trimming took 5 bases from V and 2 from J, leaving 25 bases between them. CDR3 length: 19 amino acids. The CDR3 DNA sequence: TGTGCCACCAGTGTCTCCCTAGGCGCGGGAAGCCTGAACACAGATACGCAGTATTTT. This gives the protein CATSVSLGAGSLNTDTQYF.

This clonotype was recorded at least ten times. J is TRBJ2-1 and V is TRBV2; possible D gene TRBD1, 5 bases. This CDR3 is built from 15 residues. Trimming pared 2 bases from V and 3 bases from J, leaving 11 bases between. Germline CDR1 reads SNHLY; CDR2 reads FYNNEI. The CDR3 region is CASSERRQIYNEQFF. CDR3 coding DNA: TGTGCCAGCAGTGAACGACGACAGATCTACAATGAGCAGTTCTTC.

This clonotype has ten or more counts. V and J are TRBV7-9 and TRBJ1-1, with D tentatively TRBD1 (6 bases). The V gene lost 5 bases and the J gene lost 4 bases, with 11 bases spanning the gap. Germline V CDR1 and CDR2: SEHNR, FQNEAQ (reference sequence). The CDR3 totals 13 residues. For the CDR3, the DNA is TGTGCCAGCAGCACAAGACAGGCCACTGAAGCTTTCTTT. It is translated as CASSTRQATEAFF. Together with reference TRBV7-9 and TRBJ1-1, the CDR3 gives the full variable domain: DTGVSQNPRHKITKRGQNVTFRCDPISEHNRLYWYRQTLGQGPEFLTYFQNEAQLEKSRLLSDRFSAERPKGSFSTLEIQRTEQGDSAMYLCASSTRQATEAFFGQGTRLTVV.

As for this clonotype: The junction shows a germline mismatch at one end, possibly a read error. This chain joins TRBV15 and TRBJ2-1, with 7 bases that match TRBD2. Germline values: CDR1 LNHNV, CDR2 YYDKDF (reference sequence). This CDR3 has 16 amino acids. The CDR3 region is CATSRERWEGGDEQSF. The CDR3 nucleotides read TGTGCCACCAGCAGAGAGCGGTGGGAGGGTGGGGATGAGCAGTCCTTC.

This clonotype has a handful of counts. The rearrangement uses TRBV19 and TRBJ2-3; D is uncertain. CDR1 and CDR2 (germline): LNHDA, SQIVND (reference sequence). CDR3 size: 13 residues. V was pared by 3 bases and J by 1 base, with 5 bases between. The CDR3 nucleotides are TGTGCCAGTAGTATTTGGGGCACAGATACGCAGTATTTT. Translating gives CASSIWGTDTQYF. Supplemented by reference TRBV19 and TRBJ2-3, the full variable domain reads DGGITQSPKYLFRKEGQNVTLSCEQNLNHDAMYWYRQDPGQGLRLIYYSQIVNDFQKGDIAEGYSVSREKKESFPLTVTSAQKNPTAFYLCASSIWGTDTQYFGPGTRLTVL.

CDR3 sequence reads: CASSYTGLAKETQYF. In DNA, the CDR3 is TGTGCCAGCAGTTACACCGGACTCGCAAAGGAGACCCAGTACTTC. The chain has TRBV6-2 or TRBV6-3 and TRBJ2-5; the D gene is possibly TRBD2 (5 bases). V was trimmed by 2 bases and J by 5 bases, leaving 15 bases between them. The CDR3 runs 15 residues. CDR1 and CDR2 (germline): MNHEY, SVGEGT.

This clonotype was seen only a few times. The chain combines TRBV19 with TRBJ2-1; 7 nucleotides line up with TRBD2. The germline gives CDR1 LNHDA, CDR2 SQIVND (reference sequence). V shed 9 bases, J shed 4 bases, and the junction held 9 bases outside the gene matches. The CDR3 consists of 14 residues. As DNA, the CDR3 is TGTGCCAGCCCCTGGCCTAGCGGATACAATGAGCAGTTCTTC. This sequence encodes CASPWPSGYNEQFF.

This clonotype was recorded many times. The chain links TRBV11-2 to TRBJ2-2; 9 nucleotides line up with TRBD2. CDR1 is SGHAT, CDR2 FQNNGV, per germline. The trim removed 8 bases at V and 4 bases at J, leaving 8 bases unmatched. CDR3 size: 15 residues. The CDR3 nucleotides are TGTGCCAGCTCTTCGGGACTAGCAGTCACCGGGGAGCTGTTTTTT. Encoded protein: CASSSGLAVTGELFF.

This clonotype was seen only a few times. The genes are TRBV27 and TRBJ2-3; perhaps TRBD2 as D (6 bases). This CDR3 contains 15 residues. Germline loops: CDR1 MNHEY, CDR2 SMNVEV (reference sequence). V lost 7 bases and J 5 bases, leaving 19 bases between the germline ends. Here the CDR3 DNA reads TGTGCCAGCATGCGGGGTCTAGTTGGAATAGATACGCAGTATTTT. Translating it yields CASMRGLVGIDTQYF.

Ten or more counts support this clonotype. This rearrangement joins TRBV3-1 to TRBJ1-1; D is ambiguous. Germline V gene data show CDR1 as LGHDT and CDR2 as YNNKEL (reference sequence). The CDR3 length is 15 residues. Trimming cost V 0 bases and J 0 bases, with 8 bases left between them. DNA of the CDR3: TGTGCCAGCAGCCAAGATTCAGTTATGAACACTGAAGCTTTCTTT. Its translation is CASSQDSVMNTEAFF.

The chain combines TRBV19 with TRBJ2-5; D not resolved. V was shortened by 2 bases and J by 0 bases, with 13 bases between the two germline ends. This CDR3 is 16 amino acids long. Looked up from germline, CDR1 is LNHDA and CDR2 is SQIVND (reference sequence). CDR3 region: CASSIFLIPDQETQYF. DNA for the CDR3: TGTGCCAGTAGTATATTCTTAATACCGGACCAAGAGACCCAGTACTTC.

This clonotype was counted at least ten times. The rearrangement uses TRBV3-1 and TRBJ2-1; 9 positions agree with TRBD2. The CDR3 is 14 amino acids. In germline, CDR1 is LGHDT, CDR2 YNNKEL (reference sequence). The V and J ends lost 6 bases and 8 bases, in that order; junction bases with no gene match: 8. The CDR3 protein is CASRRGLARDEQFF. CDR3 nucleotides: TGTGCCAGCAGGCGGGGACTAGCCAGGGATGAGCAGTTCTTC.

This clonotype occurred a few times. The rearrangement joins TRBV11-3 to TRBJ1-1; TRBD1 might be the D (5 bases). With 5 bases removed from V and 7 bases from J, the gap between germline ends came to 14 bases. CDR1 is SGHNT, CDR2 YENEEA, per germline. The CDR3 loop spans 13 amino acids. Here the CDR3 reads CASSLGDANEAFF. CDR3 sequence (DNA): TGTGCCAGCAGCCTGGGGGACGCAAATGAAGCTTTCTTT.

The sample holds many counts of this clonotype. V and J are TRBV6-1 and TRBJ2-7, with TRBD1 matching 10 bases. The CDR3 totals 14 residues. Germline CDR1 and CDR2: MNHNS and SASEGT. With 7 bases clipped from V and 1 base from J, the junction kept 4 bases outside the gene matches. This CDR3 reads CASTPGQGSYEQYF. The CDR3 DNA reads TGTGCCAGCACTCCGGGACAGGGGTCCTACGAGCAGTACTTC.

A remark on this clonotype: This may stem from a read error, because a much larger clone lies one nucleotide away. This sequence joins TRBV7-8 and TRBJ2-7; D might be TRBD1 (7 bases). This CDR3 has 17 amino acids. CDR1 SGHVS and CDR2 FQNEAQ come from the germline V gene. Trimming took off 6 bases at V and 0 bases at J, with 21 bases between the two ends. CDR3: CASSPLWGDRTSYEQYF. The CDR3, as DNA: TGTGCCAGCAGTCCTCTCTGGGGGGACAGAACCTCCTACGAGCAGTACTTC. The variable domain in full, completed from reference TRBV7-8 and TRBJ2-7, reads GAGVSQSPRYKVAKRGQDVALRCDPISGHVSLFWYQQALGQGPEFLTYFQNEAQLDKSGLPSDRFFAERPEGSVSTLKIQRTQQEDSAVYLCASSPLWGDRTSYEQYFGPGTRLTVT.